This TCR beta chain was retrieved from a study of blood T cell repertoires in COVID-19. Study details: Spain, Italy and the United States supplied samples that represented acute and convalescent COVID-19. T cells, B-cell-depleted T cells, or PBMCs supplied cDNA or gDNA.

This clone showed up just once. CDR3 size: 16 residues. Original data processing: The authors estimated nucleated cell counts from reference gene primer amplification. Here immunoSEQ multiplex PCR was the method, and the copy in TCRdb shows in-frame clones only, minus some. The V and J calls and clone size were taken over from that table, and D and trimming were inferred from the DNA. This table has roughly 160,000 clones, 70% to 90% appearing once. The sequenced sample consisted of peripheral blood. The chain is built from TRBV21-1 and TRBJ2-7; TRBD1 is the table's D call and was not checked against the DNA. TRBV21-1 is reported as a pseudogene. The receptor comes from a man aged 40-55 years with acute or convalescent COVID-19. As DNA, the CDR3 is TGTGCCAGCAGCGAAGAGGGGGGGACAGGGGCCTACGAGCAGTACTTC. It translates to CASSEEGGTGAYEQYF.